The rows below give T cell receptor beta chains drawn from one sample of a study of control samples from healthy donors and cancer patients. TCRdb keeps only in-frame clones here, not all; method: immunoSEQ multiplex PCR. The sample holds under 100,000 clones; roughly 91% are singletons and the top ten take about 10%. Sequenced input: PBMCs. The receptors shown here come from a woman between 45 and 65 years old with colorectal cancer. Both conserved end residues are part of each CDR3. The order of the fields is J gene, clone size, D gene, V gene, CDR3 protein, CDR3 DNA. The D gene is left open where the match is weak. Rows may omit the clone size; those that give it use once, few, many or a size class.

J: TRBJ2-1
size: -
D: -
V: TRBV3-1/TRBV3-2
CDR3: CASSGHRARGDNEQFF
DNA: TGTGCCAGCAGCGGCCACAGGGCGCGCGGGGACAATGAGCAGTTCTTC

J: TRBJ1-2
size: -
D: -
V: TRBV6-5
CDR3: CASSLYREDGYTF
DNA: TGTGCCAGCAGTTTATACAGGGAGGATGGCTACACCTTC

J: TRBJ2-3
size: -
D: -
V: TRBV15
CDR3: CATSRDRGSVSTDTQYF
DNA: TGTGCCACCAGCAGAGATCGGGGTAGCGTGAGCACAGATACGCAGTATTTT

J: TRBJ1-1
size: once
D: -
V: TRBV28
CDR3: CASSYTGATRTNTEAFF
DNA: TGTGCCAGCAGCTATACGGGGGCAACGAGGACGAACACTGAAGCTTTCTTT

J: TRBJ1-1
size: -
D: -
V: TRBV20-1
CDR3: CSGSSNREAFF
DNA: TGCAGTGGATCATCAAACCGTGAAGCTTTCTTT

J: TRBJ2-2
size: -
D: TRBD2
V: TRBV6-4
CDR3: CASSRWASGTTGELFF
DNA: TGTGCCAGCAGTCGCTGGGCTAGCGGGACCACCGGGGAGCTGTTTTTT

J: TRBJ1-2
size: -
D: -
V: TRBV28
CDR3: CASSLNRYGYTF
DNA: TGTGCCAGCAGTTTAAACCGATATGGCTACACCTTC

J: TRBJ1-1
size: -
D: TRBD1
V: TRBV12-3/TRBV12-4
CDR3: CASNQQGPTEAFF
DNA: TGTGCCAGCAATCAACAGGGGCCCACTGAAGCTTTCTTT

J: TRBJ1-4
size: few
D: TRBD1
V: TRBV28
CDR3: CASKTPPGGNEKLFF
DNA: TGTGCCAGCAAGACTCCCCCAGGGGGTAATGAAAAACTGTTTTTT

J: TRBJ1-1
size: few
D: -
V: TRBV3-1/TRBV3-2
CDR3: CASSQSGGNTEAFF
DNA: TGTGCCAGCAGCCAGAGCGGCGGGAACACTGAAGCTTTCTTT

J: TRBJ2-5
size: -
D: TRBD1
V: TRBV6-2/TRBV6-3
CDR3: CASSKPGQGWETQYF
DNA: TGTGCCAGCAGCAAACCGGGACAGGGCTGGGAGACCCAGTACTTC

J: TRBJ1-2
size: few
D: TRBD1
V: TRBV5-6
CDR3: CASSLAGGYGYTF
DNA: TGTGCCAGCAGCTTGGCAGGGGGCTATGGCTACACCTTC

J: TRBJ2-5
size: -
D: -
V: TRBV18
CDR3: CASSPNQETQYF
DNA: TGTGCCAGCTCACCTAACCAAGAGACCCAGTACTTC

J: TRBJ2-1
size: -
D: -
V: TRBV4-3
CDR3: CASSQDRGVGGPNEQFF
DNA: TGCGCCAGCAGCCAAGATCGGGGCGTAGGCGGCCCCAATGAGCAGTTCTTC

J: TRBJ1-6
size: -
D: -
V: TRBV18
CDR3: CASSPTGYDYNSPLHF
DNA: TGTGCCAGCTCACCCACAGGGTACGACTATAATTCACCCCTCCACTTT

J: TRBJ2-3
size: -
D: -
V: TRBV4-3
CDR3: CASSQVLASDTQYF
DNA: TGCGCCAGCAGCCAAGTGCTAGCGTCTGATACGCAGTATTTT

J: TRBJ2-5
size: -
D: -
V: TRBV2
CDR3: CASSDRRLARETQYF
DNA: TGTGCCAGCAGTGATCGGAGACTCGCCCGGGAGACCCAGTACTTC

J: TRBJ2-5
size: -
D: TRBD2
V: TRBV2
CDR3: CASSEALLAGAKLETQYF
DNA: TGTGCCAGCAGTGAAGCGCTTCTAGCGGGGGCGAAACTCGAGACCCAGTACTTC

J: TRBJ1-4
size: -
D: TRBD1
V: TRBV7-9
CDR3: CASSPQAVGQAEKLFF
DNA: TGTGCCAGCAGCCCCCAGGCCGTTGGACAGGCGGAGAAACTGTTTTTT

J: TRBJ2-1
size: -
D: -
V: TRBV5-1
CDR3: CASSPTDSYNEQFF
DNA: TGCGCCAGCAGCCCGACAGACAGTTACAATGAGCAGTTCTTC

J: TRBJ2-1
size: -
D: TRBD2
V: TRBV6-5
CDR3: CASSLTSGGSNEQFF
DNA: TGTGCCAGCAGCCTGACTAGCGGGGGGTCCAATGAGCAGTTCTTC

J: TRBJ1-3
size: -
D: -
V: TRBV30
CDR3: CAWSKYSGNTIYF
DNA: TGTGCCTGGAGTAAATATAGTGGAAACACCATATATTTT

J: TRBJ1-5
size: -
D: TRBD1
V: TRBV4-3
CDR3: CASSQDGWTGGTNQPQHF
DNA: TGCGCCAGCAGCCAAGATGGATGGACAGGGGGTACCAATCAGCCCCAGCATTTT

J: TRBJ2-5
size: once
D: -
V: TRBV5-3
CDR3: CARSLGVSEETQYF
DNA: TGTGCCAGAAGCTTGGGGGTCTCGGAGGAGACCCAGTACTTC

J: TRBJ1-2
size: -
D: -
V: TRBV19
CDR3: CASSPGTYGYTF
DNA: TGTGCCAGTAGTCCCGGGACCTATGGCTACACCTTC

J: TRBJ2-5
size: -
D: -
V: TRBV27
CDR3: CASSPQGTVGEVTQYF
DNA: TGTGCCAGCAGTCCACAGGGAACAGTCGGGGAGGTGACCCAGTACTTC

J: TRBJ2-2
size: -
D: TRBD1
V: TRBV7-9
CDR3: CASSLGTGKAGELFF
DNA: TGTGCCAGCAGCTTAGGGACAGGGAAGGCCGGGGAGCTGTTTTTT